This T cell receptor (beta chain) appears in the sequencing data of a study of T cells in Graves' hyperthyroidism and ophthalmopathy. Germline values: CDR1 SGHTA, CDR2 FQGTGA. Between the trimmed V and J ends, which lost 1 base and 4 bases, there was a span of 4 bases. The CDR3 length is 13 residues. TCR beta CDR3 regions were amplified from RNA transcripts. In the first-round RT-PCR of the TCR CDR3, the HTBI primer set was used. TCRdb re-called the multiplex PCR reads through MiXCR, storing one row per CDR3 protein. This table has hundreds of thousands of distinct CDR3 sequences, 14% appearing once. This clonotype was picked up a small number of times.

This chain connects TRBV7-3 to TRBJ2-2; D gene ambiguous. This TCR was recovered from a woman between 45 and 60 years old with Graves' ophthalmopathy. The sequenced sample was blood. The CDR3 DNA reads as TGTGCCAGCAGCTTAAGTCCCACCGGGGAGCTGTTTTTT. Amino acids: CASSLSPTGELFF.